This TCR beta chain appears in the sequencing data of a study of blood T cell repertoires in COVID-19. This clone appeared a few times. The table came from immunoSEQ multiplex PCR; TCRdb's copy has only in-frame clones and leaves some out. The sample lists about 100,000 clones, approximately 93% occurring once. Germline CDR1 reads MNHEY; CDR2 reads SMNVEV (reference sequence). Trimming removed 8 bases from V and 0 bases from J; junction bases left unmatched: 0. This CDR3 is built from 14 residues. The receptor was isolated from a man between 45 and 60 years old with active COVID-19. The material sequenced was peripheral blood. This chain connects TRBV27 to TRBJ2-1; 11 bases fit TRBD2. CDR3 DNA: TGTGCCAGCGGACTAGCGGGCTCCTACAATGAGCAGTTCTTC. This translates into CASGLAGSYNEQFF.